The 22 T cell receptor beta chains below were found in one sample sequenced in a study of blood T cell repertoires in COVID-19 (TCRdb year 2020). Libraries came from the immunoSEQ multiplex PCR assay. In its TCRdb copy, this immuneACCESS table keeps in-frame sequences only and misses some clones. Where compared with another copy, unresolved V genes explain less than half of these, and the others have no known cause. Here the sample has around 150,000 clones; around 80% occur a single time. The leading ten clones occupy roughly a fifth of the sample. Sample: peripheral blood. Receptors originate from a woman of 80 years or more with acute or convalescent COVID-19.

This clone was counted a single time. This rearrangement joins TRBV5-4 to TRBJ2-4; the D gene is possibly TRBD1 (5 bases). V was trimmed by 4 bases and J by 7 bases, leaving 24 bases between them. The CDR3 sequence is 17 residues long. The germline CDR1 and CDR2 sequences are SGHNT and YYREEE (reference sequence). The CDR3: CASSLYPTDVGNNIQYF. CDR3 bases: TGTGCCAGCAGCCTCTACCCGACAGATGTGGGAAATAACATTCAGTACTTC. Complete variable domain (other parts from reference TRBV5-4 and TRBJ2-4): ETGVTQSPTHLIKTRGQQVTLRCSSQSGHNTVSWYQQALGQGPQFIFQYYREEENGRGNFPPRFSGLQFPNYSSELNVNALELDDSALYLCASSLYPTDVGNNIQYFGAGTRLSVL.

The chain joins TRBV5-1 to TRBJ2-1; D is undetermined. The CDR3 is made up of 13 amino acids. In germline, CDR1 is SGHRS, CDR2 YFSETQ. V lost 5 bases, J lost 6 bases, and 12 bases lay in between. The CDR3 nucleotides are TGCGCCAGCAGTACGCATTCGGGCAATGAGCAGTTCTTC. As protein: CASSTHSGNEQFF.

The V and J genes are TRBV18 and TRBJ1-6; tentative D call: TRBD1 (5 bases). This CDR3 is built from 13 residues. V gave up 6 bases and J gave up 6 bases, with 9 bases separating them. Germline V gene data show CDR1 as KGHSH and CDR2 as LQKENI. CDR3 nucleotide sequence: TGTGCCAGCTCTCAAGGGGCTAATTCACCCCTCCACTTT. This encodes CASSQGANSPLHF.

The chain joins TRBV6-2 or TRBV6-3 to TRBJ1-6; 11 nucleotides line up with TRBD1. Germline-derived CDR1 and CDR2 are MNHEY and SVGEGT. The CDR3 has 17 amino acids. V was clipped by 3 bases and J by 7 bases; unmatched bases: 8. In DNA, the CDR3 is TGTGCCAGCAGTTATGCCTCTCGGACAGGGGGCAATTCACCCCTCCACTTT. Translated, it gives CASSYASRTGGNSPLHF.

The J gene is TRBJ2-5, the V gene TRBV24-1; TRBD1 matches 12 bases. Per the germline V gene, CDR1 is KGHDR and CDR2 is SFDVKD. V lost 3 bases and J lost 1; bases outside the gene matches: 5. The CDR3 totals 17 residues. The CDR3 spells CATSDLRDRGLQETQYF. The CDR3 DNA follows: TGTGCCACCAGTGATCTCCGGGACAGGGGGCTCCAAGAGACCCAGTACTTC.

This chain joins TRBV25-1 and TRBJ1-6; unclear D gene. CDR1 and CDR2 (germline): MGHDK, SYGVNS. The CDR3 runs 14 residues. Deletions cut 1 base from V and 10 bases from J, with 11 bases between. DNA for the CDR3: TGTGCCAGCAGTGAATCCAGTGGGAGGTCACCCCTCCACTTT. Amino acid sequence: CASSESSGRSPLHF. Filled out from reference TRBV25-1 and TRBJ1-6, the complete variable domain reads EADIYQTPRYLVIGTGKKITLECSQTMGHDKMYWYQQDPGMELHLIHYSYGVNSTEKGDLSSESTVSRIRTEHFPLTLESARPSHTSQYLCASSESSGRSPLHFGNGTRLTVT.

This clone was seen just once. The V call is TRBV28, the J call TRBJ1-2; no clear D gene. V lost 6 bases and J lost 3, with 8 bases in between. The CDR3 is 12 amino acids. Germline CDR1 MDHEN, CDR2 SYDVKM. The CDR3 here is CASSPEYYGYTF. The CDR3 DNA sequence: TGTGCCAGCAGCCCCGAGTACTATGGCTACACCTTC.

As regards this clone: One end of the junction varies from germline; a read error may be responsible. The V and J genes are TRBV3-1 (or the pseudogene TRBV3-2) and TRBJ2-7, with 8 bases identical to TRBD1. Germline V gives CDR1 LGHDT, CDR2 YNNKEL (reference sequence). The CDR3 is made up of 14 amino acids. The CDR3 region has the DNA TGTGCCAGCAGCCAAATGGATCGGAGGGGACAGGCCCACTTC. Its translation: CASSQMDRRGQAHF.

The CDR3 bases are TGTGCCAGCAGCTCTTACAGGGCCACCGGGGAGCTGTTTTTT. Its translation: CASSSYRATGELFF. The chain has TRBV5-4 and TRBJ2-2; tentative D call: TRBD1 (6 bases). Germline CDR1 and CDR2: SGHNT and YYREEE (reference sequence). The CDR3 spans 14 residues. V was trimmed by 3 bases and J by 4 bases, leaving 10 bases between them.

V gene TRBV25-1 combines with J gene TRBJ2-2; TRBD2 matches 11 bases. Germline assignment: CDR1 MGHDK and CDR2 SYGVNS. This CDR3 has 18 amino acids. V gave up 4 bases and J gave up 5 bases; unmatched junction bases: 12. The CDR3 DNA reads TGTGCCAGCAGTGCGACCGGGACTAGCGGAGGCAGGACCGGGGAGCTGTTTTTT. Translating it yields CASSATGTSGGRTGELFF. Complete variable domain (other parts from reference TRBV25-1 and TRBJ2-2): EADIYQTPRYLVIGTGKKITLECSQTMGHDKMYWYQQDPGMELHLIHYSYGVNSTEKGDLSSESTVSRIRTEHFPLTLESARPSHTSQYLCASSATGTSGGRTGELFFGEGSRLTVL.

The V and J genes are TRBV15 and TRBJ2-5; a weak D match, TRBD2 (6 bases). This CDR3 is built from 13 residues. Germline V gene lookup returns CDR1 LNHNV and CDR2 YYDKDF (reference sequence). Trimming stripped 4 bases from V and 2 bases from J, with 8 bases between. Here the CDR3 reads CATSKGTQETQYF. CDR3 sequence (DNA): TGTGCCACCAGCAAGGGGACTCAAGAGACCCAGTACTTC.

The sample holds one count of this clone. The V and J genes are TRBV7-2 and TRBJ1-1; a possible D gene is TRBD1 (5 bases). The V gene's germline CDR1 is SGHTA and CDR2 FQGNSA. The CDR3 sequence is 15 residues long. V lost 3 bases and J 1 base, leaving 12 bases between the germline ends. CDR3 sequence reads: CASSLGGAGNTEAFF. The CDR3 DNA follows: TGTGCCAGCAGCTTGGGAGGGGCGGGGAACACTGAAGCTTTCTTT. The whole variable domain, filled in from reference TRBV7-2 and TRBJ1-1, reads GAGVSQSPSNKVTEKGKDVELRCDPISGHTALYWYRQSLGQGLEFLIYFQGNSAPDKSGLPSDRFSAERTGGSVSTLTIQRTQQEDSAVYLCASSLGGAGNTEAFFGQGTRLTVV.

The chain couples TRBV12-5 to TRBJ2-5, with a possible D match to TRBD2 (5 bases). The germline gives CDR1 LGHNT, CDR2 FRNRAP. There are 16 residues in the CDR3. Trimming left V 4 bases short and J 5 bases short, with 20 bases between. The CDR3 region has the DNA TGTGCTAGTGGTTCGACTGGACTTGGAGAAGGGGAGACCCAGTACTTC. It translates to CASGSTGLGEGETQYF.

The chain joins TRBV9 to TRBJ2-2, with D possibly being TRBD2 (6 bases). Germline V CDR1 and CDR2: SGDLS, YYNGEE. V was clipped by 4 bases and J by 2 bases, with 12 bases between them. CDR3 length: 15 amino acids. The CDR3: CASSQAGLNTGELFF. The CDR3 bases are TGTGCCAGCAGCCAGGCGGGACTTAACACCGGGGAGCTGTTTTTT.

In this sample, this clone turned up a few times. The chain has TRBV2 and TRBJ1-2, with D possibly TRBD1 on 6 matching bases. V dropped 1 base and J dropped 2 bases, with 8 bases sitting between them. This CDR3 comprises 14 residues. Germline values: CDR1 SNHLY, CDR2 FYNNEI. CDR3 region: CASSEDTGNYGYTF. CDR3 coding DNA: TGTGCCAGCAGTGAAGACACAGGGAACTATGGCTACACCTTC. The variable domain in full, with the rest retrieved from reference TRBV2 and TRBJ1-2, is EPEVTQTPSHQVTQMGQEVILRCVPISNHLYFYWYRQILGQKVEFLVSFYNNEISEKSEIFDDQFSVERPDGSNFTLKIRSTKLEDSAMYFCASSEDTGNYGYTFGSGTRLTVV.

The chain has TRBV27 and TRBJ1-1; D might be TRBD1 (6 bases). Trimming removed 4 bases from V and 7 bases from J, with 13 bases in between. Looked up from germline, CDR1 is MNHEY and CDR2 is SMNVEV (reference sequence). CDR3 length equals 13 residues. The CDR3 spells CASSSSRGLEAFF. The CDR3 DNA reads as TGTGCCAGCAGTTCGAGCAGGGGTCTTGAAGCTTTCTTT.

The rearrangement links TRBV5-4 to TRBJ1-6, with 9 nucleotides matching TRBD1. The germline V gene encodes CDR1 SGHNT and CDR2 YYREEE (reference sequence). The V and J ends lost 3 bases and 0 bases, in that order; junction bases with no gene match: 13. The CDR3 spans 20 residues. The CDR3 is CASSSSRDRAPSSYNSPLHF. Here the CDR3 DNA reads TGTGCCAGCAGCTCCAGTCGGGACAGGGCCCCGAGCTCCTATAATTCACCCCTCCACTTT.

The chain combines TRBV7-8 with TRBJ2-3; 7 nucleotides agree with TRBD2. The CDR3 covers 15 residues. CDR1 is SGHVS and CDR2 is FQNEAQ in the germline V gene. Trimming took 3 bases from V and 9 from J; bases not matched to a gene: 12. CDR3 protein: CASSFRRGTKGTQYF. The CDR3 nucleotides read TGTGCCAGCAGCTTTCGGCGGGGGACTAAGGGGACGCAGTATTTT. The full variable domain, rest sourced from reference TRBV7-8 and TRBJ2-3, is GAGVSQSPRYKVAKRGQDVALRCDPISGHVSLFWYQQALGQGPEFLTYFQNEAQLDKSGLPSDRFFAERPEGSVSTLKIQRTQQEDSAVYLCASSFRRGTKGTQYFGPGTRLTVL.

The chain combines TRBV6-2 or TRBV6-3 with TRBJ1-6, with D perhaps matching TRBD1 (5 bases). Trimming removed 0 bases at V and 7 bases at J, with 7 bases between. CDR3 length: 14 amino acids. Per germline, CDR1 MNHEY and CDR2 SVGEGT. The CDR3 region is CASSYSTDNSPLHF. The CDR3 bases are TGTGCCAGCAGTTACTCGACAGACAATTCACCCCTCCACTTT.

The count of this clone is one. This chain's CDR3 is CASSLDRLRKTQYF. CDR3 nucleotide sequence: TGTGCCAGCAGCTTGGACAGGTTGCGGAAGACCCAGTACTTC. J is TRBJ2-5 and V is TRBV11-2; 7 bases agree with TRBD1. This CDR3 is 14 amino acids long. After removal of 3 bases from V and 6 bases from J, the junction contained 7 bases not matched to a gene. Per germline, CDR1 SGHAT and CDR2 FQNNGV.

The chain has TRBV15 and TRBJ2-7; 8 bases agree with TRBD1. Trimming removed 4 bases from V and 2 bases from J; junction bases left unmatched: 1. The length of the CDR3 is 13 residues. Germline loops: CDR1 LNHNV, CDR2 YYDKDF (reference sequence). In nucleotides, the CDR3 is TGTGCCACCAGCACGGACAGGGCCTACGAGCAGTACTTC. Its protein is CATSTDRAYEQYF.

The chain has TRBV2 and TRBJ2-5, with 10 bases fitting TRBD2. From germline, CDR1 is SNHLY and CDR2 FYNNEI. The CDR3 has 14 residues. V was clipped by 4 bases and J by 7 bases; unmatched bases: 6. CDR3 in amino acids: CASSVSGGAGTQYF. The CDR3 nucleotides are TGTGCCAGCAGTGTCAGCGGGGGGGCCGGGACCCAGTACTTC. The complete variable domain, with remaining parts taken from reference TRBV2 and TRBJ2-5, reads EPEVTQTPSHQVTQMGQEVILRCVPISNHLYFYWYRQILGQKVEFLVSFYNNEISEKSEIFDDQFSVERPDGSNFTLKIRSTKLEDSAMYFCASSVSGGAGTQYFGPGTRLLVL.